The next 20 T cell receptor beta chains were all read from a single sample in a study of beta chain features in type 1 diabetes. The study's findings and limits: Significant though moderate, a shortening of TCRB CDR3s appeared in all four CD4+ subsets of Type 1 diabetes patients.

The study reverse transcribed the entire isolated RNA, so it sequenced expressed TCRB transcripts. Some clones are missing from TCRdb's copy, which holds only in-frame ones; the method was immunoSEQ multiplex PCR. Here the sample spans tens of thousands of clones, almost 50% being singletons. Their target antigens are unknown. Sample: stem cell memory CD4+ T cells from blood. The receptors originated from a man aged 30-40 years with type 1 diabetes.

This clone has only one observation. The sample has other DNA sequences that encode this CDR3 too. CDR3 bases: TGCGCCAGCAGCTTGGGGACAGGGGGATACAATGAGCAGTTCTTC. This codes for CASSLGTGGYNEQFF. The chain recombines TRBV5-1 with TRBJ2-1; 10 nucleotides agree with TRBD1. Germline trimming cut 0 bases from V and 4 bases from J; bases unmatched to any gene: 1. The CDR3 covers 15 residues. Germline assignment: CDR1 SGHRS and CDR2 YFSETQ. Filled out from reference TRBV5-1 and TRBJ2-1, the complete variable domain reads KAGVTQTPRYLIKTRGQQVTLSCSPISGHRSVSWYQQTPGQGLQFLFEYFSETQRNKGNFPGRFSGRQFSNSRSEMNVSTLELGDSALYLCASSLGTGGYNEQFFGPGTRLTVL.

This clone occurred once. The gene calls are TRBV2 and TRBJ1-4; 7 bases are shared with TRBD1. This CDR3 has 12 residues. The ends lost 11 bases at V and 5 bases at J; junction bases unmatched: 5. CDR1 is SNHLY, CDR2 FYNNEI, per germline. CDR3 DNA: TGTGCCGGACGACAGGGAAATGAAAAACTGTTTTTT. Amino acid sequence: CAGRQGNEKLFF.

A few counts support this clone. This chain uses TRBV7-9 with TRBJ2-2, with D maybe TRBD2 (6 bases). V was clipped by 6 bases and J by 4 bases, with 21 bases between them. This CDR3 is 17 amino acids long. Germline CDR1 is SEHNR and CDR2 is FQNEAQ (reference sequence). For the CDR3, the DNA is TGTGCCAGCAGGCCGGGACTGACGTCGAAGGTCACCGGGGAGCTGTTTTTT. Amino acid sequence: CASRPGLTSKVTGELFF.

This chain links TRBV28 with TRBJ2-2, with 7 positions matching TRBD2. The V and J ends lost 6 bases and 6 bases, in that order; junction bases with no gene match: 7. Germline V gives CDR1 MDHEN, CDR2 SYDVKM. The CDR3 loop spans 14 amino acids. This CDR3 is CASRGGAGSGELFF. CDR3 DNA: TGTGCCAGCAGGGGAGGGGCCGGGTCCGGGGAGCTGTTTTTT.

The rearrangement uses TRBV2 and TRBJ2-2; 7 bases align to TRBD2. Germline V gene sequence: CDR1 SNHLY, CDR2 FYNNEI. Trimming cost V 6 bases and J 0 bases; bases outside gene matches: 4. The CDR3 is 15 residues long. CDR3 residues: CASRALAANTGELFF. The CDR3 DNA is TGTGCCAGCAGGGCCCTAGCGGCGAACACCGGGGAGCTGTTTTTT.

This clone was observed a single time. The chain joins TRBV11-2 to TRBJ1-6; D uncertain. Germline V gene data show CDR1 as SGHAT and CDR2 as FQNNGV. This CDR3 has 15 residues. Trimming shortened V by 1 base and J by 6 bases, and 10 bases separated the two germline ends. Written as DNA, the CDR3 is TGTGCCAGCAGCTTAGGGTTAGGAGGTAATTCACCCCTCCACTTT. This encodes CASSLGLGGNSPLHF.

This clone has only one observation. The chain carries TRBV19 and TRBJ1-3; D remains unclear. This CDR3 comprises 13 residues. V dropped 6 bases and J dropped 3 bases, with 9 bases sitting between them. Germline CDR1 LNHDA, CDR2 SQIVND (reference sequence). The CDR3 loop is CASSPPGGNTIYF. The CDR3 nucleotides read TGTGCCAGTAGCCCCCCCGGTGGAAACACCATATATTTT.

CDR3 sequence: CASSEGQGSYEQYF. CDR3 in DNA: TGTGCCAGCAGTGAGGGACAGGGGTCCTACGAGCAGTACTTC. The rearrangement uses TRBV6-1 and TRBJ2-7; TRBD1 matches 10 bases. Trimming took 3 bases from V and 1 from J; bases not matched to a gene: 0. Germline lookup yields CDR1 MNHNS and CDR2 SASEGT. The length of the CDR3 is 14 residues.

This clone has just a few counts. This chain uses TRBV2 with TRBJ1-1; no reliable D call. CDR3 length equals 13 residues. Trimming took off 7 bases at V and 0 bases at J, with 9 bases between the two ends. Germline V CDR1 and CDR2: SNHLY, FYNNEI. CDR3 bases: TGTGCCAGCAATAGCAAGATGAACACTGAAGCTTTCTTT. It yields the protein CASNSKMNTEAFF.

The rearrangement joins TRBV10-3 to TRBJ2-2; possibly TRBD2 for D (6 bases). Trimming left V 11 bases short and J 2 bases short, with 9 bases between. Germline V gene sequence: CDR1 ENHRY, CDR2 SYGVKD. CDR3 length equals 12 residues. The CDR3 DNA follows: TGTGCCTCGGGACTCAACACCGGGGAGCTGTTTTTT. Protein product: CASGLNTGELFF.

The gene calls are TRBV11-3 and TRBJ2-4; 7 bases agree with TRBD2. The V and J ends lost 4 bases and 2 bases, in that order; junction bases with no gene match: 8. The germline V gene encodes CDR1 SGHNT and CDR2 YENEEA. CDR3 length: 16 residues. CDR3 nucleotides: TGTGCCAGCAGCTCAGCGGGGTCTGCCACCAAAAACATTCAGTACTTC. This translates into CASSSAGSATKNIQYF.

This chain uses TRBV5-4 with TRBJ2-1, with 13 positions matching TRBD2. The germline CDR1 and CDR2 sequences are SGHNT and YYREEE (reference sequence). J lost 7 bases, V lost 4 bases, and 14 bases had no gene match. CDR3 length: 18 residues. The CDR3 loop reads CASSGKALGLAGVNEQFF. In DNA, the CDR3 is TGTGCCAGCAGCGGGAAGGCCCTCGGACTAGCGGGGGTGAATGAGCAGTTCTTC.

The chain links TRBV4-1 to TRBJ2-3; 11 bases fit TRBD2. The CDR3 loop spans 17 amino acids. V shed 1 base and J 5 bases; nucleotides not matched to a gene: 8. Germline V gives CDR1 MGHRA, CDR2 YSYEKL. CDR3 coding DNA: TGCGCCAGCAGCCAAGGGGGGGGCCTAGCGGGAGGAGATACGCAGTATTTT. Amino acid sequence: CASSQGGGLAGGDTQYF.

The chain joins TRBV27 to TRBJ1-3; possibly TRBD1 for D (5 bases). The CDR3 contains 16 residues. Deletions cut 2 bases from V and 4 bases from J, with 15 bases between. The germline V gene encodes CDR1 MNHEY and CDR2 SMNVEV (reference sequence). CDR3 residues: CASSLRGQLPGNTIYF. DNA of the CDR3: TGTGCCAGCAGTTTAAGAGGACAACTACCCGGAAACACCATATATTTT.

This clone has more than one count but fewer than ten. The chain combines TRBV7-2 with TRBJ1-2; D is ambiguous. There are 13 residues in the CDR3. V dropped 5 bases and J dropped 10 bases, with 17 bases sitting between them. Germline CDR1 reads SGHTA; CDR2 reads FQGNSA. The CDR3: CASSPRQVHDYTF. The CDR3 coding sequence is TGTGCCAGCAGCCCCCGGCAGGTTCACGACTACACCTTC.

The CDR3: CASSPGQGMKGYTF. The DNA of the CDR3 is TGTGCCAGCTCACCGGGACAGGGGATGAAGGGCTACACCTTC. The V and J genes are TRBV18 and TRBJ1-2; the match to TRBD1 covers 10 bases. The V gene's germline CDR1 is KGHSH and CDR2 LQKENI. Trimming took 3 bases from V and 8 from J; bases not matched to a gene: 6. The length of the CDR3 is 14 residues. The whole variable domain, filled in from reference TRBV18 and TRBJ1-2, reads NAGVMQNPRHLVRRRGQEARLRCSPMKGHSHVYWYRQLPEEGLKFMVYLQKENIIDESGMPKERFSAEFPKEGPSILRIQQVVRGDSAAYFCASSPGQGMKGYTFGSGTRLTVV.

This chain uses TRBV6-1 with TRBJ2-7; 12 bases are a match to TRBD2. The CDR3 has 14 amino acids. The junction had 3 bases not matched to a gene; V was cut back by 7 bases and J by 2 bases. The germline V gene encodes CDR1 MNHNS and CDR2 SASEGT. The CDR3 loop reads CASTWTSGTYEQYF. The CDR3 region has the DNA TGTGCCAGCACCTGGACTAGCGGGACCTACGAGCAGTACTTC.

The chain links TRBV28 to TRBJ2-1; no reliable D call. Germline loops: CDR1 MDHEN, CDR2 SYDVKM. This CDR3 has 15 amino acids. The V end was cut by 2 bases, the J end by 0 bases, with 8 bases between. Written as DNA, the CDR3 is TGTGCCAGCAGTTTAAGCCTAGGCTCCTACAATGAGCAGTTCTTC. It translates to CASSLSLGSYNEQFF.

This sequence joins TRBV19 and TRBJ1-6; tentative D call: TRBD1 (5 bases). The CDR3 extends over 15 amino acids. CDR1 is LNHDA, CDR2 SQIVND, per germline (reference sequence). The V end lost 4 bases, the J end lost 10 bases, and 17 bases lay between the germline ends. The DNA of the CDR3 is TGTGCCAGTAGTAGACAGTTCGGCGACCACTCACCCCTCCACTTT. It translates to CASSRQFGDHSPLHF.

This clone was observed a handful of times. This chain joins TRBV29-1 and TRBJ2-1; tentatively, D is TRBD1 (6 bases). The germline CDR1 and CDR2 sequences are SQVTM and ANQGSEA. Trimming left V 6 bases short and J 3 bases short, with 21 bases between. The CDR3 is made up of 16 amino acids. In DNA, the CDR3 is TGCAGCGTCCCCTCAGGGGCATTGAGTGGCTACAATGAGCAGTTCTTC. This encodes CSVPSGALSGYNEQFF.